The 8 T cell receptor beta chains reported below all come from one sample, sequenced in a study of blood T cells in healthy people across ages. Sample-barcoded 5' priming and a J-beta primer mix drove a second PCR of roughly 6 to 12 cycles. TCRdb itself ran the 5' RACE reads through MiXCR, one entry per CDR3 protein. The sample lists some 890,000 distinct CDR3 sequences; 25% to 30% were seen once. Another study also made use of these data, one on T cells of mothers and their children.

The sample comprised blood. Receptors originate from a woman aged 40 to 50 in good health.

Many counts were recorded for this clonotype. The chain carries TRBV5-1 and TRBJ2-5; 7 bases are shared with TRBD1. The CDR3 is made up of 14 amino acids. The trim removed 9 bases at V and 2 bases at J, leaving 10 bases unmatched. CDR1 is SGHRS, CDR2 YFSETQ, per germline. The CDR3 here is CATGPGQAQETQYF. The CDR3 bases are TGCGCCACCGGGCCCGGACAGGCTCAAGAGACCCAGTACTTC.

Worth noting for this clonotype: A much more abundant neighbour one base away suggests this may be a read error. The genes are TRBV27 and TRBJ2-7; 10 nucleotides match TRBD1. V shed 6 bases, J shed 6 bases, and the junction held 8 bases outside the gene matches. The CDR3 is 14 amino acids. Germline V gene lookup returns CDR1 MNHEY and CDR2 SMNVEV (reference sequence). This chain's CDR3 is CASSRDRGPFEQYF. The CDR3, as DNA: TGTGCCAGCAGCCGGGACAGGGGTCCCTTCGAGCAGTACTTC.

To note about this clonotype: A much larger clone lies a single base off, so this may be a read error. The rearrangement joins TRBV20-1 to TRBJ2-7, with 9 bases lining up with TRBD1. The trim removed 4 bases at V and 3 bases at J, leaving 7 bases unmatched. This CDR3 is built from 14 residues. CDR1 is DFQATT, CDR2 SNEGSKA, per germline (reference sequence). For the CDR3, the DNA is TGCAGTGCTACACGACAGGGGGGGAGCTACGAGCAGTACTTC. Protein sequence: CSATRQGGSYEQYF.

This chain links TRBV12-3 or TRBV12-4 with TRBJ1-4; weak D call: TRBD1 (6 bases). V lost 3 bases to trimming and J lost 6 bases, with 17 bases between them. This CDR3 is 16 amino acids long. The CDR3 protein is CASSFAIQGGDEKLFF. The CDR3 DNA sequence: TGTGCCAGCAGTTTTGCAATACAGGGTGGGGATGAAAAACTGTTTTTT.

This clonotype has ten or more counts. The CDR3 DNA reads as TGTGCCAGCAGTTTAAGTTCCCCAGGCTCTGGGGCCAACGTCCTGACTTTC. Its protein product is CASSLSSPGSGANVLTF. The chain joins TRBV12-3 or TRBV12-4 to TRBJ2-6; D not resolved. The V end lost 2 bases, the J end lost 0 bases, and 11 bases lay between the germline ends. This CDR3 spans 17 amino acids.

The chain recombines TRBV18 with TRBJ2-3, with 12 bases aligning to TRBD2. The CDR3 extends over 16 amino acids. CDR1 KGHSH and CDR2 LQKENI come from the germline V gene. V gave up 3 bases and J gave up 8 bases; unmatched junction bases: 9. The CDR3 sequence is CASSPEASGGAGTQYF. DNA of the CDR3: TGTGCCAGCTCACCGGAGGCTAGCGGGGGGGCCGGTACGCAGTATTTT.

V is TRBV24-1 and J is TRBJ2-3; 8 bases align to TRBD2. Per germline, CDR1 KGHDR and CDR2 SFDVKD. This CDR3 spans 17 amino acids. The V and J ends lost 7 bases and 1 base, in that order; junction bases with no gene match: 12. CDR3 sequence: CATSDPAAGAGTDTQYF. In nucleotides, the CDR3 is TGTGCCACCAGCGACCCAGCAGCGGGGGCCGGCACAGATACGCAGTATTTT.

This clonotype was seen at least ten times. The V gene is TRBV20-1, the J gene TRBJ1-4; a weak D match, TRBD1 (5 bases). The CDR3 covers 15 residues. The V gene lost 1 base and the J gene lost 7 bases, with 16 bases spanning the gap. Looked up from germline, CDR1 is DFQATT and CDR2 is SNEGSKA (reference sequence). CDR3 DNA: TGCAGTGCTAGAGTTCCCGGGGGTTGGGGTGAAAAACTGTTTTTT. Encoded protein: CSARVPGGWGEKLFF.